What follows is one T cell receptor (beta chain) and its context. The PCR was carried out with 60 Vbeta primers and 13 Jbeta primers. Profiled with immunoSEQ multiplex PCR; TCRdb holds only in-frame clones, not every one. This sample's clone table lists roughly 69,000 clones. The sample belongs to a study of cytomegalovirus exposure and HLA in healthy donors. The TCR comes from a woman aged 25 to 39 in good health and CMV-seronegative. The source material was PBMCs.

The chain's CDR3 is CASSSQNSPLHF. CDR3 DNA sequence: TGTGCCAGCAGCTCCCAGAATTCACCCCTCCACTTT. The chain carries TRBV5-8 and TRBJ1-6; D call uncertain. The CDR3 is made up of 12 amino acids. Per germline, CDR1 SGHTS and CDR2 YDEGEE. The V end lost 3 bases, the J end lost 7 bases, and 5 bases lay between the germline ends.